A single TCR beta chain is shown here with its context. The data were taken from a study of blood T cell repertoires in COVID-19. On the study more broadly: The cDNA or gDNA used as material had been derived from T cells, B-cell-depleted T cells, or PBMCs.

Original analysis: Estimation of nucleated cell counts was performed using reference gene primer amplification. The method was immunoSEQ multiplex PCR; TCRdb's version includes in-frame clones alone and lacks a portion of them. Clone size and V and J calls were adopted from that table, with D and trimming inferred from the DNA. Of over 200,000 clones listed, roughly nine tenths are singletons. Material: peripheral blood. This TCR derives from a man aged 40-50 years with acute or convalescent COVID-19.

The CDR3 coding sequence is TGTGCCAGCATATCGACGGAGACTAATGAAAAACTGTTTTTT. Translating gives CASISTETNEKLFF. This chain links TRBV21-1 with TRBJ1-4. TRBV21-1 is flagged as a pseudogene. The length of the CDR3 is 14 residues.